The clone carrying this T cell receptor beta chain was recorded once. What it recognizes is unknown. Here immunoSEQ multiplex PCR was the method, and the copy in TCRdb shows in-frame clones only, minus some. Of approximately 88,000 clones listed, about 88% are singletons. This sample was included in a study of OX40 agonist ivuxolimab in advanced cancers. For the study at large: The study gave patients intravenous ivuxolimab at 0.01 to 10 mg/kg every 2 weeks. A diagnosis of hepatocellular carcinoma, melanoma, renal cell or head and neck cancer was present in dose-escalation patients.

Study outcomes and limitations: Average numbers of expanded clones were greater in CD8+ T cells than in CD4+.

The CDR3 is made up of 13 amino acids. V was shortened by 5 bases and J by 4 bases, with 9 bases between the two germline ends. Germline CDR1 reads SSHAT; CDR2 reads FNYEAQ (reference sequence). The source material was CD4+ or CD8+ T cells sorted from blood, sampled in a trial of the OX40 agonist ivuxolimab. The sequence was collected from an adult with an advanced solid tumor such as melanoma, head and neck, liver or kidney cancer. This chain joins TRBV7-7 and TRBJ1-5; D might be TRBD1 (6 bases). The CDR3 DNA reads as TGTGCCAGCAGCGTGGACAGAAATCAGCCCCAGCATTTT. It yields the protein CASSVDRNQPQHF. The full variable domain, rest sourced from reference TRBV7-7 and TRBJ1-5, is GAGVSQSPRYKVTKRGQDVTLRCDPISSHATLYWYQQALGQGPEFLTYFNYEAQPDKSGLPSDRFSAERPEGSISTLTIQRTEQRDSAMYRCASSVDRNQPQHFGDGTRLSIL.